A selection of T cell receptor beta chains follows, all from one sample in a study of blood T cell repertoires in COVID-19. Generated by immunoSEQ multiplex PCR, the TCRdb table keeps only in-frame clones and is missing some. In the table there are around 26,000 clones, 85% to 95% of which are singletons. Sample: peripheral blood. These receptors all come from a human donor in a cohort sampled during active COVID-19. Both conserved end residues are part of each CDR3. The order of the fields is clone size, D gene, J gene, V gene, CDR3 protein, CDR3 DNA. The D gene is left open where the match is weak. Clone size is stated in some rows and not others, as once, few, many or a class when expanded.

. | . | TRBJ1-1 | TRBV24-1 | CATSDRRAGNTEAFF | TGTGCCACCAGTGATCGGCGGGCCGGGAACACTGAAGCTTTCTTT
. | . | TRBJ1-1 | TRBV2 | CASSEFQGDTEAFF | TGTGCCAGCAGTGAATTCCAAGGGGACACTGAAGCTTTCTTT
. | TRBD2 | TRBJ2-5 | TRBV4-1 | CASSQEIGVAGVLQETQYF | TGCGCCAGCAGCCAAGAAATCGGGGTTGCGGGGGTGCTCCAAGAGACCCAGTACTTC
. | . | TRBJ2-1 | TRBV10-3 | CAIRPSGAYGGQFF | TGTGCCATCAGGCCTTCGGGTGCTTACGGGGGGCAGTTCTTC
. | TRBD2 | TRBJ2-7 | TRBV2 | CASSLTSGRSYEQYF | TGTGCCAGCAGTCTGACTAGCGGGAGATCCTACGAGCAGTACTTC
. | TRBD1 | TRBJ1-3 | TRBV4-1 | CASSQDAGTAYSGNTIYF | TGCGCCAGCAGCCAAGATGCCGGGACAGCCTACTCTGGAAACACCATATATTTT
. | . | TRBJ2-2 | TRBV5-1 | CASSLGALNTGELFF | TGCGCCAGCAGCTTGGGGGCCCTCAACACCGGGGAGCTGTTTTTT
. | TRBD1 | TRBJ1-1 | TRBV7-9 | CASSPNARRGTKEAFF | TGTGCCAGCAGCCCAAACGCGCGCAGGGGGACAAAGGAGGCTTTCTTT
. | . | TRBJ1-4 | TRBV5-1 | CASSLVAGEKLFF | TGCGCCAGCAGCTTGGTGGCGGGGGAAAAACTGTTTTTT
. | . | TRBJ1-4 | TRBV11-2 | CASSLGGVSEKLFF | TGTGCCAGCAGTCTCGGGGGTGTTAGTGAAAAACTGTTTTTT
. | TRBD1 | TRBJ2-2 | TRBV7-3 | CASSSASYAGGAGELFF | TGTGCCAGCAGCTCGGCGAGTTATGCAGGGGGCGCCGGGGAGCTGTTTTTT
. | TRBD1 | TRBJ1-2 | TRBV12-3/TRBV12-4 | CASSFQGAYGYTF | TGTGCCAGCAGTTTTCAGGGGGCCTATGGCTACACCTTC
. | . | TRBJ1-1 | TRBV21-1 | CASSQQTLRGPEAFF | TGTGCCAGCAGCCAACAGACTCTAAGGGGCCCTGAAGCTTTCTTT
. | TRBD2 | TRBJ2-7 | TRBV28 | CASSKSGATTYEQYF | TGTGCCAGCAGCAAGAGCGGGGCCACCACCTACGAGCAGTACTTC
. | . | TRBJ2-5 | TRBV5-1 | CASSNSQETQYF | TGCGCCAGCAGCAACAGCCAAGAGACCCAGTACTTC
. | . | TRBJ2-7 | TRBV6-5 | CASTLDSDEQYF | TGTGCCAGCACCCTGGACAGTGACGAGCAGTACTTC
. | TRBD2 | TRBJ2-7 | TRBV3-1/TRBV3-2 | CASSQEGGLAGAGEQYF | TGTGCCAGCAGCCAAGAGGGCGGGCTAGCGGGAGCAGGCGAGCAGTACTTC
. | TRBD2 | TRBJ2-2 | TRBV2 | CASSELWGGGELFF | TGTGCCAGCAGTGAACTGTGGGGGGGCGGGGAGCTGTTTTTT
. | TRBD1 | TRBJ2-7 | TRBV12-3/TRBV12-4 | CASSSDRDYEQYF | TGTGCCAGCAGTTCCGACAGGGACTACGAGCAGTACTTC
once | TRBD2 | TRBJ2-5 | TRBV7-2 | CASSLQSGGGETQYF | TGTGCCAGCAGCTTACAGTCGGGAGGAGGGGAGACCCAGTACTTC
. | TRBD2 | TRBJ2-3 | TRBV13 | CASSLGRLAEMGSSTDTQYF | TGTGCCAGCAGCTTAGGGAGACTAGCGGAGATGGGATCTAGCACAGATACGCAGTATTTT
. | TRBD1 | TRBJ1-1 | TRBV6-5 | CASRTGAAAGTEAFF | TGTGCCAGCAGGACAGGGGCCGCGGCGGGCACTGAAGCTTTCTTT
once | TRBD1 | TRBJ2-2 | TRBV13 | CASSLGGTGPSNTGELFF | TGTGCCAGCAGCTTAGGGGGGACAGGGCCATCGAACACCGGGGAGCTGTTTTTT
. | . | TRBJ2-2 | TRBV3-1/TRBV3-2 | CASSQSDAGELFF | TGTGCCAGCAGCCAAAGCGATGCCGGGGAGCTGTTTTTT
. | TRBD2 | TRBJ2-7 | TRBV5-6 | CASSLARTSVSYEQYF | TGTGCCAGCAGCTTGGCCAGGACTAGCGTTTCCTACGAGCAGTACTTC
once | TRBD2 | TRBJ2-7 | TRBV5-4 | CASSIGTSGTYEQYF | TGTGCCAGCAGCATAGGGACTAGCGGAACCTACGAGCAGTACTTC
. | TRBD1 | TRBJ1-3 | TRBV12-3/TRBV12-4 | CASGVQGRNTIYF | TGTGCCAGCGGCGTACAGGGGAGAAACACCATATATTTT
. | TRBD2 | TRBJ2-3 | TRBV6-6 | CASSPSGGADTQYF | TGTGCCAGCAGTCCCTCGGGGGGGGCAGATACGCAGTATTTT
. | . | TRBJ1-1 | TRBV2 | CAMSNRPAGAAFF | TGTGCCATGTCAAATCGGCCAGCGGGTGCAGCTTTCTTT
. | TRBD1 | TRBJ1-2 | TRBV4-3 | CASSQDVTGGGYTF | TGCGCCAGCAGCCAAGATGTTACAGGGGGTGGCTACACCTTC
. | TRBD1 | TRBJ2-5 | TRBV24-1 | CASRDRSQETQYF | TGTGCCTCAAGGGACAGGTCACAAGAGACCCAGTACTTC
. | TRBD1 | TRBJ2-2 | TRBV6-4 | CASSDLQGAGELFF | TGTGCCAGCAGTGACCTACAGGGGGCCGGGGAGCTGTTTTTT
. | TRBD2 | TRBJ2-7 | TRBV6-2/TRBV6-3 | CASSYVAGGIEQYF | TGTGCCAGCAGTTACGTAGCGGGTGGTATCGAGCAGTACTTC
. | . | TRBJ2-5 | TRBV10-3 | CASRQEGAETQYF | TGTGCCTCGAGACAGGAGGGGGCTGAGACCCAGTACTTC
. | . | TRBJ1-5 | TRBV4-2 | CASSRQVNQPQHF | TGTGCCAGCAGCCGACAGGTCAATCAGCCCCAGCATTTT
. | TRBD1 | TRBJ2-2 | TRBV5-6 | CASRLDRGRLPGELFF | TGTGCCAGCAGGCTGGACAGGGGGCGCTTACCCGGGGAGCTGTTTTTT
. | TRBD2 | TRBJ2-1 | TRBV11-2 | CASSLAAGGLDEQFF | TGTGCCAGCAGCTTAGCGGCGGGGGGCTTGGATGAGCAGTTCTTC
. | . | TRBJ2-7 | TRBV9 | CASSVAFGSDEQYF | TGTGCCAGCAGCGTAGCCTTCGGGTCAGACGAGCAGTACTTC
. | TRBD1 | TRBJ1-2 | TRBV9 | CASSGPQGANYGYTF | TGTGCCAGCAGCGGACCCCAGGGGGCGAACTATGGCTACACCTTC
. | TRBD2 | TRBJ2-1 | TRBV7-6 | CASSTTSGSVNEQFF | TGTGCCAGCAGCACCACTAGCGGGAGTGTCAATGAGCAGTTCTTC
. | TRBD2 | TRBJ2-1 | TRBV30 | CAWSVKGLVNNEQFF | TGTGCCTGGAGTGTTAAGGGACTAGTAAACAATGAGCAGTTCTTC
once | TRBD1 | TRBJ2-1 | TRBV5-1 | CASSSKQGWAYNEQFF | TGCGCCAGCAGCTCTAAACAGGGGTGGGCCTACAATGAGCAGTTCTTC
once | TRBD2 | TRBJ2-5 | TRBV5-1 | CASSLRGTSGLQETQYF | TGCGCCAGCAGCTTGCGTGGGACTAGCGGGCTCCAAGAGACCCAGTACTTC
. | TRBD2 | TRBJ2-3 | TRBV28 | CASRTSLAGASDTQYF | TGTGCCAGCAGGACTAGCCTAGCGGGGGCGTCAGATACGCAGTATTTT
. | TRBD2 | TRBJ2-1 | TRBV10-1 | CASSASGGSNEQFF | TGCGCCAGCAGTGCTAGCGGGGGGAGCAATGAGCAGTTCTTC
once | TRBD2 | TRBJ2-7 | TRBV3-1/TRBV3-2 | CASSPSGGGEQYF | TGTGCCAGCAGCCCCTCCGGGGGGGGCGAGCAGTACTTC
. | . | TRBJ1-5 | TRBV10-2 | CASSMGGSNQPQHF | TGCGCCAGTAGCATGGGAGGAAGCAATCAGCCCCAGCATTTT
. | TRBD2 | TRBJ2-5 | TRBV5-1 | CASRREEQETQYF | TGCGCCAGCAGGCGGGAGGAACAAGAGACCCAGTACTTC
. | TRBD1 | TRBJ1-1 | TRBV3-1/TRBV3-2 | CASRPLGQGRVTEAFF | TGTGCCAGCAGACCCCTTGGACAGGGGAGAGTTACTGAAGCTTTCTTT
. | TRBD2 | TRBJ2-5 | TRBV3-1/TRBV3-2 | CASSPLLSGARGGETQYF | TGTGCCAGCAGCCCACTCCTTAGCGGGGCTCGGGGAGGAGAGACCCAGTACTTC